Listed below are T cell receptor beta chains from one sample, sequenced in a study of shared clonotypes between healthy human individuals. Profiling relied on immunoSEQ multiplex PCR, and the TCRdb table lists in-frame clones only, not all of them. The sample includes 2 million to 2.5 million clones, under 97% of them seen just once. Sequenced material: naive CD4+ T cells sorted from blood. These receptors all come from a man younger than 35 in good health. The CDR3 runs from the conserved cysteine through the conserved F or W. The order of the fields is V gene, clone size, J gene, D gene, CDR3 DNA, CDR3 protein. D genes are given only for firm matches. Clone size is shown for a subset of rows, as once, few, many or a class of expanded clone.

V gene: TRBV7-2; clone size: -; J gene: TRBJ2-7; D gene: TRBD2; CDR3 DNA: TGTGCCAGCAGCTTAGGGTATGGGACTAGGGACTCCTACGAGCAGTACTTC; CDR3 protein: CASSLGYGTRDSYEQYF
V gene: TRBV29-1; clone size: -; J gene: TRBJ2-5; D gene: TRBD2; CDR3 DNA: TGCAGCTTAACCGGGCCGCTGGGACTAGCGGGAGCAAAGACCCAGTACTTC; CDR3 protein: CSLTGPLGLAGAKTQYF
V gene: TRBV6-6; clone size: once; J gene: TRBJ2-5; D gene: TRBD2; CDR3 DNA: TGTGCCAGCAGTTACACCCGACTAGCGGGAGGAGAGACCCAGTACTTC; CDR3 protein: CASSYTRLAGGETQYF
V gene: TRBV6-6; clone size: -; J gene: TRBJ1-6; D gene: TRBD1; CDR3 DNA: TGTGCCAGCAGACTGACAGGGGAGAATTCACCCCTCCACTTT; CDR3 protein: CASRLTGENSPLHF
V gene: TRBV6-5; clone size: -; J gene: TRBJ1-5; D gene: TRBD1; CDR3 DNA: TGTGCCAGCAGCTCGGACAGGGGAAGCAATCAGCCCCAGCATTTT; CDR3 protein: CASSSDRGSNQPQHF
V gene: TRBV5-1; clone size: -; J gene: TRBJ2-2; D gene: -; CDR3 DNA: TGCGCCAGCAGCTTGAGTGGGATAGGCACCGGGGAGCTGTTTTTT; CDR3 protein: CASSLSGIGTGELFF
V gene: TRBV6-5; clone size: -; J gene: TRBJ2-7; D gene: -; CDR3 DNA: TGTGCCAGCAGTTACGGGGATTCCTACGAGCAGTACTTC; CDR3 protein: CASSYGDSYEQYF
V gene: TRBV5-1; clone size: -; J gene: TRBJ1-5; D gene: -; CDR3 DNA: TGCGCCAGCAGCTCGGGGGGTTCCAATCAGCCCCAGCATTTT; CDR3 protein: CASSSGGSNQPQHF
V gene: TRBV5-4; clone size: -; J gene: TRBJ1-2; D gene: -; CDR3 DNA: TGTGCCAGCAGCTTGGACGACAGAAGCTATGGCTACACCTTC; CDR3 protein: CASSLDDRSYGYTF
V gene: TRBV5-1; clone size: -; J gene: TRBJ2-7; D gene: TRBD2; CDR3 DNA: TGCGCCAGCAGCACAGGACTAGCGGGAGCTGGCGAGCAGTACTTC; CDR3 protein: CASSTGLAGAGEQYF
V gene: TRBV28; clone size: -; J gene: TRBJ1-2; D gene: TRBD1; CDR3 DNA: TGTGCCAGCAGTTTCGGGGACAGGGGTGTACGACTTGGCTACACCTTC; CDR3 protein: CASSFGDRGVRLGYTF
V gene: TRBV6-1; clone size: -; J gene: TRBJ1-1; D gene: -; CDR3 DNA: TGTGCCAGCAGTGAAAAAGGGAACATGAACACTGAAGCTTTCTTT; CDR3 protein: CASSEKGNMNTEAFF
V gene: TRBV6-5; clone size: -; J gene: TRBJ2-1; D gene: TRBD2; CDR3 DNA: TGTGCCAGCAGTTACTCTGGCGGGAGTTTAAATGAGCAGTTCTTC; CDR3 protein: CASSYSGGSLNEQFF
V gene: TRBV7-2; clone size: -; J gene: TRBJ2-7; D gene: -; CDR3 DNA: TGTGCCAGCAGCCCAGAGGGGGGCATCTACGAGCAGTACTTC; CDR3 protein: CASSPEGGIYEQYF
V gene: TRBV11-2; clone size: -; J gene: TRBJ2-7; D gene: TRBD2; CDR3 DNA: TGTGCCAGCAGCCCTAGCGGGGGATTGGAGCAGTACTTC; CDR3 protein: CASSPSGGLEQYF
V gene: TRBV7-2; clone size: -; J gene: TRBJ2-7; D gene: TRBD2; CDR3 DNA: TGTGCCAGCAGCCCCGAAGGAGGACTAGCGGGCGAGCAGTACTTC; CDR3 protein: CASSPEGGLAGEQYF
V gene: TRBV19; clone size: -; J gene: TRBJ1-2; D gene: TRBD1; CDR3 DNA: TGTGCCAGTAGTGAACCGGGACAGGGGATTCATGGCTACACCTTC; CDR3 protein: CASSEPGQGIHGYTF
V gene: TRBV7-9; clone size: -; J gene: TRBJ2-2; D gene: -; CDR3 DNA: TGTGCCAGCAGCTTAGCAGCCGTTGGCGGGGAGCTGTTTTTT; CDR3 protein: CASSLAAVGGELFF
V gene: TRBV6-6; clone size: few; J gene: TRBJ1-6; D gene: -; CDR3 DNA: TGTGCCAGCAGTTACACGGAGAATTCACCCCTCCACTTT; CDR3 protein: CASSYTENSPLHF
V gene: TRBV27; clone size: -; J gene: TRBJ2-1; D gene: TRBD2; CDR3 DNA: TGTGCCAGCAGGCGAACCGGGACTATAAACAATGAGCAGTTCTTC; CDR3 protein: CASRRTGTINNEQFF
V gene: TRBV6-5; clone size: -; J gene: TRBJ1-5; D gene: -; CDR3 DNA: TGTGCCAGCAGCCGTGCGGGGGGTAGCAATCAGCCCCAGCATTTT; CDR3 protein: CASSRAGGSNQPQHF
V gene: TRBV5-6; clone size: -; J gene: TRBJ2-7; D gene: TRBD1; CDR3 DNA: TGTGCCAGCAGCTGGAGAAGGGACAGGCCCGAGCAGTACTTC; CDR3 protein: CASSWRRDRPEQYF
V gene: TRBV6-5; clone size: -; J gene: TRBJ1-1; D gene: TRBD1; CDR3 DNA: TGTGCCAGCAGCCCTACGGGACAGGGAACTACTGAAGCTTTCTTT; CDR3 protein: CASSPTGQGTTEAFF
V gene: TRBV18; clone size: -; J gene: TRBJ1-1; D gene: -; CDR3 DNA: TGTGCCAGCTCACCCTACACGGAAGGGGGTGAAGCTTTCTTT; CDR3 protein: CASSPYTEGGEAFF
V gene: TRBV2; clone size: -; J gene: TRBJ2-2; D gene: -; CDR3 DNA: TGTGCCAGCAGGCCAAACACCGGGGAGCTGTTTTTT; CDR3 protein: CASRPNTGELFF
V gene: TRBV11-2; clone size: -; J gene: TRBJ2-7; D gene: TRBD2; CDR3 DNA: TGTGCCAGCAGCCCCGGACTAGCGGGGCTATCCGAGCAGTACTTC; CDR3 protein: CASSPGLAGLSEQYF
V gene: TRBV7-7; clone size: once; J gene: TRBJ2-1; D gene: -; CDR3 DNA: TGTGCTAGCAGCTCGCTCCCTGAGCAGTTCTTC; CDR3 protein: CASSSLPEQFF
V gene: TRBV6-5; clone size: -; J gene: TRBJ2-7; D gene: TRBD1; CDR3 DNA: TGTGCCAGCAGTTACCATTGGGGGACAGGGGGGAACGAGCAGTACTTC; CDR3 protein: CASSYHWGTGGNEQYF
V gene: TRBV28; clone size: -; J gene: TRBJ1-2; D gene: TRBD1; CDR3 DNA: TGTGCCAGCAGCCAAGGGACAGGCTATGGCTACACCTTC; CDR3 protein: CASSQGTGYGYTF
V gene: TRBV28; clone size: -; J gene: TRBJ1-5; D gene: -; CDR3 DNA: TGTGCCAGCAGCGCCCCGGGACGGGTTAATCAGCCCCAGCATTTT; CDR3 protein: CASSAPGRVNQPQHF
V gene: TRBV12-5; clone size: -; J gene: TRBJ2-2; D gene: -; CDR3 DNA: TGTGCTAGTGGTCCCCCGCAGGGTGCGAACACCGGGGAGCTGTTTTTT; CDR3 protein: CASGPPQGANTGELFF
V gene: TRBV30; clone size: -; J gene: TRBJ1-2; D gene: -; CDR3 DNA: TGTGCCTGGAGTGTAACACATAACTATGGCTACACCTTC; CDR3 protein: CAWSVTHNYGYTF
V gene: TRBV18; clone size: -; J gene: TRBJ2-5; D gene: -; CDR3 DNA: TGTGCCAGCTCACCACCCCACACCCCCCAAGAGACCCAGTACTTC; CDR3 protein: CASSPPHTPQETQYF
V gene: TRBV10-3; clone size: once; J gene: TRBJ2-7; D gene: TRBD2; CDR3 DNA: TGTGCCATCAGTGAGTGGCCGCTAGCGGATTCCTACGAGCAGTACTTC; CDR3 protein: CAISEWPLADSYEQYF
V gene: TRBV30; clone size: -; J gene: TRBJ2-2; D gene: -; CDR3 DNA: TGTGCCTGGAGACTCAAATCGGGACGTCCGATAACCGGGGAGCTGTTTTTT; CDR3 protein: CAWRLKSGRPITGELFF
V gene: TRBV30; clone size: -; J gene: TRBJ1-1; D gene: TRBD1; CDR3 DNA: TGTGCCTGGAGCAGGGGGTTTGCTGAAGCTTTCTTT; CDR3 protein: CAWSRGFAEAFF
V gene: TRBV6-1; clone size: once; J gene: TRBJ2-7; D gene: TRBD2; CDR3 DNA: TGTGCCAGCAGGGGGGGGTTATTCCCACCCTACGAGCAGTACTTC; CDR3 protein: CASRGGLFPPYEQYF
V gene: TRBV4-1; clone size: -; J gene: TRBJ2-7; D gene: TRBD1; CDR3 DNA: TGCGCCAGCAGCGTGACGACCGGGACAGGGACATGGTACGAGCAGTACTTC; CDR3 protein: CASSVTTGTGTWYEQYF
V gene: TRBV6-1; clone size: -; J gene: TRBJ2-7; D gene: -; CDR3 DNA: TGTGCCAGCAGTGGTCAGAGGCTCACCAACTACGAGCAGTACTTC; CDR3 protein: CASSGQRLTNYEQYF
V gene: TRBV5-1; clone size: -; J gene: TRBJ2-2; D gene: TRBD1; CDR3 DNA: TGCGCCAGCAACCTTGGACAGGGGGCCACCGGGGAGCTGTTTTTT; CDR3 protein: CASNLGQGATGELFF
V gene: TRBV4-2; clone size: -; J gene: TRBJ1-5; D gene: -; CDR3 DNA: TGTGCCAGCAGCCAAGGAGGGGATAAGGGCAATCAGCCCCAGCATTTT; CDR3 protein: CASSQGGDKGNQPQHF